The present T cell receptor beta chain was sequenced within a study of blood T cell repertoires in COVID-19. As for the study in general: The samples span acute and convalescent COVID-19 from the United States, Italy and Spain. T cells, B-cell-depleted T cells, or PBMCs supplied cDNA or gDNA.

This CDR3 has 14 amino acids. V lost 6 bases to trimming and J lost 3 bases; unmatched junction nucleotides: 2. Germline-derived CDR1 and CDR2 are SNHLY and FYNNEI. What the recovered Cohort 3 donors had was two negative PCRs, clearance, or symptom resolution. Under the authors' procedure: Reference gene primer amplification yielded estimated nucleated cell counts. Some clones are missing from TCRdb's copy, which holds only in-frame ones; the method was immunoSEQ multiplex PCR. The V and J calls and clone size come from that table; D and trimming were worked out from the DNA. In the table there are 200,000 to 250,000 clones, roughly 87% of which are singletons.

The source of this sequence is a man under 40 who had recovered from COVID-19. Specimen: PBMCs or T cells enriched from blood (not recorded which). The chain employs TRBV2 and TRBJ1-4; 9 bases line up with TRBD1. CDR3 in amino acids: CASRGTGSNEKLFF. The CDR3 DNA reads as TGTGCCAGCAGGGGGACAGGGTCTAATGAAAAACTGTTTTTT. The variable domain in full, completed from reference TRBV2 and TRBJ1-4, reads EPEVTQTPSHQVTQMGQEVILRCVPISNHLYFYWYRQILGQKVEFLVSFYNNEISEKSEIFDDQFSVERPDGSNFTLKIRSTKLEDSAMYFCASRGTGSNEKLFFGSGTQLSVL.